The 10 T cell receptor beta chains reported below all come from one sample, sequenced in a study of regulatory T cells in long-lasting Graves disease. Through Arm-PCR of CDR3 regions and iRepertoire HTBI primers, TCR beta libraries were built. TCRdb redid the calling of the multiplex PCR reads with MiXCR, one entry per CDR3 protein. The table lists 410,000 or so distinct CDR3 sequences, 15% of them singletons. As for time point: newly diagnosed GD, antithyroid drugs for less than 3 months. Scientists built the TCR library using RNA that was extracted from PBMCs. These data were also filed under a second study, of T cells in Graves' hyperthyroidism and ophthalmopathy.

The source material was peripheral blood mononuclear cells (PBMCs), sampled at new diagnosis, from a patient treated with antithyroid drugs. These receptors were taken from a woman aged 25-40 years with Graves disease.

The V and J genes are TRBV7-9 and TRBJ2-1; D is possibly TRBD1 (5 bases). Trimming removed 4 bases from V and 4 bases from J, with 11 bases in between. Germline values: CDR1 SEHNR, CDR2 FQNEAQ (reference sequence). The CDR3 covers 14 residues. The CDR3: CASSSRQRYNEQFF. CDR3 coding DNA: TGTGCCAGCAGCTCCCGACAGAGATACAATGAGCAGTTCTTC. The whole variable domain, filled in from reference TRBV7-9 and TRBJ2-1, reads DTGVSQNPRHKITKRGQNVTFRCDPISEHNRLYWYRQTLGQGPEFLTYFQNEAQLEKSRLLSDRFSAERPKGSFSTLEIQRTEQGDSAMYLCASSSRQRYNEQFFGPGTRLTVL.

This clonotype has at least ten counts. The V call is TRBV28, the J call TRBJ2-3; D is possibly TRBD1 (6 bases). CDR1 is MDHEN, CDR2 SYDVKM, per germline. V dropped 7 bases and J dropped 1 base, with 9 bases sitting between them. The CDR3 totals 13 residues. The CDR3 DNA reads TGTGCCAGCACACAGGGTGGCACAGATACGCAGTATTTT. This gives the protein CASTQGGTDTQYF.

The sample holds many counts of this clonotype. V and J are TRBV12-3 or TRBV12-4 and TRBJ2-7; D call uncertain. This CDR3 is built from 13 residues. Trimming pared 1 base from V and 2 bases from J, leaving 6 bases between. The CDR3 DNA reads as TGTGCCAGCAGTTTAGGGAGCGCCTACGAGCAGTACTTC. As protein: CASSLGSAYEQYF.

The rearrangement links TRBV6-5 to TRBJ2-7; 12 positions agree with TRBD2. Trimming at V came to 2 bases and at J to 4 bases, leaving 6 bases not matched to a gene. This CDR3 region has 16 residues. Germline V gene lookup returns CDR1 MNHEY and CDR2 SVGAGI. CDR3 sequence: CASSYRASGRAYEQYF. The CDR3 bases are TGTGCCAGCAGTTACAGAGCTAGCGGGAGGGCTTACGAGCAGTACTTC.

This clonotype has at least ten counts. The gene calls are TRBV7-3 and TRBJ2-3; weak D call: TRBD2 (5 bases). The CDR3 runs to 14 residues. Germline assignment: CDR1 SGHTA and CDR2 FQGTGA. V was trimmed by 5 bases and J by 6 bases, leaving 15 bases between them. The CDR3 DNA follows: TGTGCCAGCAGCCCAACTAGTCCCGCGGATACGCAGTATTTT. It codes for CASSPTSPADTQYF.

This clonotype was counted at least ten times. The rearrangement uses TRBV11-2 and TRBJ2-3, with 8 bases fitting TRBD2. V was pared by 5 bases and J by 2 bases, with 12 bases of the junction left unmatched. This CDR3 is 17 amino acids long. Looked up from germline, CDR1 is SGHAT and CDR2 is FQNNGV. The CDR3: CASSAPLTSGFTDTQYF. DNA of the CDR3: TGTGCCAGCAGCGCTCCCTTAACTAGCGGATTCACAGATACGCAGTATTTT.

This clonotype was observed many times. V and J are TRBV7-3 and TRBJ2-3; TRBD2 matches at 7 bases. The CDR3 runs 15 residues. The germline CDR1 and CDR2 sequences are SGHTA and FQGTGA. J was trimmed by 2 bases and V by 5 bases; bases with no gene match: 7. Here the CDR3 DNA reads TGTGCCAGCAGCGCGCTAGCGGCGGCCACAGATACGCAGTATTTT. Its protein is CASSALAAATDTQYF.

This clonotype was observed at least ten times. The chain carries TRBV2 and TRBJ1-5; unclear D gene. In germline, CDR1 is SNHLY, CDR2 FYNNEI. The length of the CDR3 is 13 residues. The V and J ends lost 6 bases and 5 bases respectively, with 11 bases between them. The CDR3 loop reads CASSSGWDQPQHF. The CDR3 region has the DNA TGTGCCAGCAGCAGTGGTTGGGATCAGCCCCAGCATTTT.

This clonotype was recorded many times. V gene TRBV7-9 combines with J gene TRBJ1-2, with a possible D match to TRBD1 (6 bases). This CDR3 comprises 14 residues. CDR1 and CDR2 (germline): SEHNR, FQNEAQ (reference sequence). V lost 0 bases and J 4 bases, leaving 9 bases between the germline ends. This CDR3 reads CASSLAVQGYGYTF. The CDR3 nucleotides are TGTGCCAGCAGCTTAGCGGTACAGGGCTATGGCTACACCTTC.

In its sample, this clonotype was seen many times. The chain combines TRBV18 with TRBJ2-1; TRBD2 aligns across 14 bases. The germline V gene has CDR1 KGHSH and CDR2 LQKENI. Unmatched junction bases numbered 10, after V lost 1 base and J lost 8 bases. The CDR3 spans 18 residues. Here the CDR3 reads CASSPLPGTSGSRDEQFF. The CDR3 DNA is TGTGCCAGCTCACCACTCCCCGGGACTAGCGGGAGTAGAGATGAGCAGTTCTTC.